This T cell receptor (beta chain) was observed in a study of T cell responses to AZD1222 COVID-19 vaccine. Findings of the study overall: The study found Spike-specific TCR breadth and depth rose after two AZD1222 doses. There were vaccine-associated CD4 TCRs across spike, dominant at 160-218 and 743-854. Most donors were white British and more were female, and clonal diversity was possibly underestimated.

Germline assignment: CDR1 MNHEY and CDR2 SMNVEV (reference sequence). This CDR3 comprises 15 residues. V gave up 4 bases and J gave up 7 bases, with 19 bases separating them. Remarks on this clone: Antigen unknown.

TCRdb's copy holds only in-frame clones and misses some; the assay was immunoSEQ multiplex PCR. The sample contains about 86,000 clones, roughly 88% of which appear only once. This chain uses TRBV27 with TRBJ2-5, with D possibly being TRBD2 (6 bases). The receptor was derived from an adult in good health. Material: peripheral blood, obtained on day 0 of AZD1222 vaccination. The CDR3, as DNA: TGTGCCAGCAGTTCTTCTACTAGGACCGGGGGGACCCAGTACTTC. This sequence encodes CASSSSTRTGGTQYF.